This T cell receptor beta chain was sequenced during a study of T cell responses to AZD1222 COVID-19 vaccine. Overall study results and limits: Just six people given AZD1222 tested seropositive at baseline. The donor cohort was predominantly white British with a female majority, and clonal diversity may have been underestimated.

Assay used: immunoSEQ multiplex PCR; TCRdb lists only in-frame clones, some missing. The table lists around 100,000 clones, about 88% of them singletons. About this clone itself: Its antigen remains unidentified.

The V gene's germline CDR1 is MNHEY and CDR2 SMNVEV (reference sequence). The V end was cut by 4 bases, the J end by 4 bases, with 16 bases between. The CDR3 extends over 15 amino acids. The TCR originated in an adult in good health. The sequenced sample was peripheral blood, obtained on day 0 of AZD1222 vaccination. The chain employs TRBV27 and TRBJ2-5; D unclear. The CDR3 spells CASSSSLVTGETQYF. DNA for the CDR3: TGTGCCAGCAGTTCATCGCTAGTTACGGGAGAGACCCAGTACTTC.